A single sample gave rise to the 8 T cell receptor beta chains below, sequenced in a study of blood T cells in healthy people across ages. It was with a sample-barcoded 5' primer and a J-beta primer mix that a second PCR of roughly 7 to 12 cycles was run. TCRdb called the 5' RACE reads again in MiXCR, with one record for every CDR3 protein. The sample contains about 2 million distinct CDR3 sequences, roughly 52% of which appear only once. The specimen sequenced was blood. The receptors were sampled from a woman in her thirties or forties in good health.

The CDR3 reads CARQVAGHLDNEQYF. CDR3 DNA sequence: TGTGCCAGGCAGGTAGCGGGGCACCTGGACAATGAGCAGTACTTC. The chain couples TRBV7-2 to TRBJ2-7; 8 bases agree with TRBD2. CDR1 is SGHTA and CDR2 is FQGNSA in the germline V gene. Germline trimming cut 9 bases from V and 7 bases from J; bases unmatched to any gene: 17. The CDR3 spans 15 residues.

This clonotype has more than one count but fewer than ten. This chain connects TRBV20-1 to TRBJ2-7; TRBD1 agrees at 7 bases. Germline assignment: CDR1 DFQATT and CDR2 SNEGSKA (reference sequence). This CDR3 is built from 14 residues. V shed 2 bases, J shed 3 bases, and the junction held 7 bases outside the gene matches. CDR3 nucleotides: TGCAGTGCTAGAAGGCGACAGGGCGACTACGAGCAGTACTTC. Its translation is CSARRRQGDYEQYF.

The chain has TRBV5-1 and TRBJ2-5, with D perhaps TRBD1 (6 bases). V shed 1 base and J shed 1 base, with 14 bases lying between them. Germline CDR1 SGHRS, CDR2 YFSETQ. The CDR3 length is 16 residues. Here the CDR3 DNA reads TGCGCCAGCAGCTTGTGGTCAGGGGTTATCCAAGAGACCCAGTACTTC. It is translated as CASSLWSGVIQETQYF.

CDR3 sequence (DNA): TGTGCCAGCAGTTACTCGACCAGGGACAAGAACACTGAAGCTTTCTTT. Its translation: CASSYSTRDKNTEAFF. The genes are TRBV6-2 or TRBV6-3 and TRBJ1-1, with a tentative D call TRBD1 (6 bases). V lost 0 bases to trimming and J lost 1 base, with 12 bases between them. Germline lookup yields CDR1 MNHEY and CDR2 SVGEGT. This CDR3 is built from 16 residues.

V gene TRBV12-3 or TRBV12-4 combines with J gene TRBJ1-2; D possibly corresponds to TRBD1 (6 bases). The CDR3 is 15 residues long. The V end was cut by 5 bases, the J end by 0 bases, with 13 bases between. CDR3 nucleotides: TGTGCCAGCAGTGGTTACAGGGAAGCTAACTATGGCTACACCTTC. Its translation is CASSGYREANYGYTF.

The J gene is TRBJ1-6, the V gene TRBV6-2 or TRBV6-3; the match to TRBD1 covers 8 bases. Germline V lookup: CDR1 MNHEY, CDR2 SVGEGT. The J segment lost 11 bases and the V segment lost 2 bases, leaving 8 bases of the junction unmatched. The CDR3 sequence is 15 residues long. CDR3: CASSYPDREAAPLHF. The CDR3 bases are TGTGCCAGCAGTTACCCGGACAGGGAGGCAGCACCCCTCCACTTT.

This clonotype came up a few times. The CDR3 sequence is CASSLDRLAGVAEQFF. The CDR3 DNA reads as TGTGCCAGCAGTTTAGATCGACTAGCGGGGGTGGCTGAGCAGTTCTTC. This chain connects TRBV12-3 or TRBV12-4 to TRBJ2-1; 12 nucleotides line up with TRBD2. With 1 base clipped from V and 9 bases from J, the junction kept 7 bases outside the gene matches. CDR3 size: 16 residues.

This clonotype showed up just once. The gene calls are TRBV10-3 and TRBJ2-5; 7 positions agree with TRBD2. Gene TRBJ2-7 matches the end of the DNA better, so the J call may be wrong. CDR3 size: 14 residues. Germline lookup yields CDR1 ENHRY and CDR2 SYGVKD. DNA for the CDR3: TGTGCCATCAGTGCGGCCGGGGGGATGGACGAGCAGTACTTC. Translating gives CAISAAGGMDEQYF.